In this sample, the clone carrying this T cell receptor beta chain turned up once. V was clipped by 3 bases and J by 2 bases; unmatched bases: 4. Germline V gene lookup returns CDR1 SGHAT and CDR2 FQNNGV. The CDR3 runs to 16 residues. These data come from a study of cytomegalovirus exposure and HLA in healthy donors. The PCR had 60 Vbeta and 13 Jbeta primers. Repertoires were generated with immunoSEQ multiplex PCR, while TCRdb's copy carries only in-frame clones and drops some. The repertoire holds some 110,000 clones, 80% to 85% seen once, with 2.1% in the top ten. This receptor was taken from a man aged 25 to 40 in good health and CMV-seronegative. The chain links TRBV11-2 to TRBJ2-1; 10 positions agree with TRBD1. Sequenced material: PBMCs. This CDR3 is CASSFPTGGAYNEQFF. The CDR3 nucleotides are TGTGCCAGCAGCTTCCCGACAGGGGGCGCCTACAATGAGCAGTTCTTC.